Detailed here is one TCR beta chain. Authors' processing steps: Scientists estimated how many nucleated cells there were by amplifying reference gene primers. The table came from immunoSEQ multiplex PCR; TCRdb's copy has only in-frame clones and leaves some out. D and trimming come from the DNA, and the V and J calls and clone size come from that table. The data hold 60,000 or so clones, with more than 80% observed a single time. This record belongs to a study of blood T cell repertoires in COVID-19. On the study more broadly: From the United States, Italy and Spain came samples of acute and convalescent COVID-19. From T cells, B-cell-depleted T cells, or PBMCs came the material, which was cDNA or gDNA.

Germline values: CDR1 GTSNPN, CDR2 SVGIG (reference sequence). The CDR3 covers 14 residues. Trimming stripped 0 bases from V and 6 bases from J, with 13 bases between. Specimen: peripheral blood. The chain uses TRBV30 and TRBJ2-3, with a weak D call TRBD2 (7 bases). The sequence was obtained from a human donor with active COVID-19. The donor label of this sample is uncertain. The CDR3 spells CAWSVLAGADTQYF. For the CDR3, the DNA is TGTGCCTGGAGTGTACTCGCGGGGGCGGATACGCAGTATTTT.